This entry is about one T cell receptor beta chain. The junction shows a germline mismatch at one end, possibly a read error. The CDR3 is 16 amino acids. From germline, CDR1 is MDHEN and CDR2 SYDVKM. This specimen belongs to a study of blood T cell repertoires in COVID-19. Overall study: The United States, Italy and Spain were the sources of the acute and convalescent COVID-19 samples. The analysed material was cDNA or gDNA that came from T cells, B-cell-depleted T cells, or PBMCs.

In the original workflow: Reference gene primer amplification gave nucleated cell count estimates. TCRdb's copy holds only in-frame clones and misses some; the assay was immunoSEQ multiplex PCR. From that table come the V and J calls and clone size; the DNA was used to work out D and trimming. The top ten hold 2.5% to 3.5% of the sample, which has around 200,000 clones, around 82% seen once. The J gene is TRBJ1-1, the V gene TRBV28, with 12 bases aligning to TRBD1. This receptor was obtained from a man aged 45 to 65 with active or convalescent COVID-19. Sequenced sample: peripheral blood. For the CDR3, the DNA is TGTGCCAGCAGTTTGGGGACAGGGGGCGCGAACCCTGAAGCTTTCTTT. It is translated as CASSLGTGGANPEAFF.